The clone carrying this TCR beta chain was observed once. Its target is unknown. This record belongs to a study of cytomegalovirus exposure and HLA in healthy donors. Study-level results: Likely technical artifact: a cluster of highly shared sequence variants. Researchers counted some 150 TCR beta chains as cytomegalovirus-associated.

After removal of 1 base from V and 3 bases from J, the junction contained 11 bases not matched to a gene. The CDR3 is 20 amino acids. Per the germline V gene, CDR1 is SGHDN and CDR2 is FVKESK. Primers included in the PCR were 60 Vbeta and 13 Jbeta primers. Sequencing used immunoSEQ multiplex PCR; TCRdb keeps in-frame clones, though not all of them. The table shows about 160,000 clones, with around 83% occurring only once. The V call is TRBV14, the J call TRBJ2-2, with 13 bases fitting TRBD2. The TCR was taken from a man aged 18-30 years in good health and CMV-seropositive. Sequencing was done on a sample of PBMCs. The CDR3 loop is CASSQVSWTSGGPYTGELFF. The CDR3 coding sequence is TGTGCCAGCAGCCAAGTTTCCTGGACTAGCGGGGGCCCCTACACCGGGGAGCTGTTTTTT.